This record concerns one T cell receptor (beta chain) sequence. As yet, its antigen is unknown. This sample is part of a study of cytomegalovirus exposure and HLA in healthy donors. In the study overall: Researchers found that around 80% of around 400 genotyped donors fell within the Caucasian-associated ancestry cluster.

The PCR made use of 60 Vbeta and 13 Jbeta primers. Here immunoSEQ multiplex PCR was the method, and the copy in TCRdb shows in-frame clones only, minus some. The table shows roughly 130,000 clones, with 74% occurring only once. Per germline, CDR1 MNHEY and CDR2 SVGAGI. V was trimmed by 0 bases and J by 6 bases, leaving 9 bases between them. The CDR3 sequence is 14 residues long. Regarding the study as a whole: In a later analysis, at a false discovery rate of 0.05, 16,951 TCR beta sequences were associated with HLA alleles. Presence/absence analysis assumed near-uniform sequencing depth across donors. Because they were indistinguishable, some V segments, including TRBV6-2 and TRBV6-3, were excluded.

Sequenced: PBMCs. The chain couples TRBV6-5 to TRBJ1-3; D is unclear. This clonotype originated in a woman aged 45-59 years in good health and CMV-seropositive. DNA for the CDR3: TGTGCCAGCAGTTACTCAAGAGGGCTAAACACCATATATTTT. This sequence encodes CASSYSRGLNTIYF.